These 24 T cell receptor beta chains share one sample of origin, sequenced in a study of T cells in Graves' hyperthyroidism and ophthalmopathy. Using RNA transcripts as the source, TCR beta CDR3 regions were amplified. The TCR CDR3 first-round RT-PCR relied on the HTBI primer set. Via MiXCR, TCRdb re-called the multiplex PCR reads, giving one row per CDR3 protein. This repertoire shows approximately 600,000 distinct CDR3 sequences, roughly 20% found once; its top ten account for around a third. The sample taken for sequencing was blood. These receptors were taken from a man aged 25 to 45 with Graves' ophthalmopathy.

The chain combines TRBV18 with TRBJ2-7, with 14 bases identical to TRBD2. CDR1 and CDR2 from the germline V gene are KGHSH and LQKENI. V gave up 9 bases and J gave up 1 base; unmatched junction bases: 5. The CDR3 runs 15 residues. In DNA form, the CDR3 reads TGTGCCAGTAGGGGACTAGCGGGGGATTCCTACGAGCAGTACTTC. Its translation is CASRGLAGDSYEQYF.

This clonotype was seen ten or more times. This chain uses TRBV6-1 with TRBJ2-7; 8 positions agree with TRBD2. The V segment lost 6 bases and the J segment 3 bases; nucleotides outside the gene matches: 4. The CDR3 is made up of 13 amino acids. Germline V gene lookup returns CDR1 MNHNS and CDR2 SASEGT. CDR3 protein: CASSPGLDYEQYF. Written as DNA, the CDR3 is TGTGCCAGCAGCCCGGGACTAGACTACGAGCAGTACTTC.

This clonotype has more than one count but fewer than ten. V usage is TRBV30 and J usage is TRBJ1-3, with no clear D. Germline CDR1 reads GTSNPN; CDR2 reads SVGIG (reference sequence). V was pared by 2 bases and J by 0 bases, with 11 bases between. The CDR3 runs 15 residues. The CDR3 sequence: CAWSLGPNSGNTIYF. CDR3 coding DNA: TGTGCCTGGAGTCTTGGTCCGAACTCTGGAAACACCATATATTTT.

The genes are TRBV7-2 and TRBJ2-3, with 7 bases aligning to TRBD2. This CDR3 contains 16 residues. In germline, CDR1 is SGHTA, CDR2 FQGNSA. V trimming: 1 base; J trimming: 8 bases; junction bases outside the gene matches: 12. The CDR3 spells CASSLGQSGAIGTQYF. The CDR3 coding sequence is TGTGCCAGCAGCTTAGGGCAAAGCGGGGCAATAGGTACGCAGTATTTT.

Points on this clonotype: A clone one base away is much larger, so this may be a read error. V gene TRBV20-1 combines with J gene TRBJ2-5; D gene ambiguous. The germline V and J ends were trimmed by 4 bases and 2 bases, with 11 bases remaining between them. There are 13 residues in the CDR3. Germline V gene lookup returns CDR1 DFQATT and CDR2 SNEGSKA (reference sequence). The CDR3 nucleotides are TGCAGTGCTACCGACAAGCTTCAAGAGACCCAGTACTTC. This translates into CSATDKLQETQYF.

The chain recombines TRBV5-1 with TRBJ2-1, with D maybe TRBD2 (5 bases). V was trimmed by 4 bases and J by 5 bases, leaving 16 bases between them. The CDR3 is 15 amino acids. CDR1 is SGHRS, CDR2 YFSETQ, per germline. CDR3 bases: TGCGCCAGCAGCACGGACTTGTTTATGGACAATGAGCAGTTCTTC. Translating gives CASSTDLFMDNEQFF.

The rearrangement joins TRBV10-2 to TRBJ2-3; 9 bases are a match to TRBD1. V shed 0 bases and J 0 bases; nucleotides not matched to a gene: 7. From germline, CDR1 is WSHSY and CDR2 SAAADI. This CDR3 is 18 amino acids long. The CDR3 region is CASSESGQGIRSTDTQYF. The CDR3 nucleotides are TGCGCCAGCAGTGAGTCGGGACAGGGAATTAGGAGCACAGATACGCAGTATTTT.

This clonotype was recorded a few times. V usage is TRBV20-1 and J usage is TRBJ2-7; perhaps TRBD1 as D (6 bases). The CDR3 sequence is 14 residues long. The germline V gene has CDR1 DFQATT and CDR2 SNEGSKA (reference sequence). Trimming took 6 bases from V and 2 from J, leaving 17 bases between them. The CDR3 reads CSAPLTGKAYEQYF. CDR3 sequence (DNA): TGCAGTGCCCCATTAACAGGGAAGGCCTACGAGCAGTACTTC.

Many counts were recorded for this clonotype. The J gene is TRBJ2-1, the V gene TRBV7-2, with 7 bases identical to TRBD2. The CDR3 contains 16 residues. V lost 5 bases and J lost 0; bases outside the gene matches: 7. The germline V gene encodes CDR1 SGHTA and CDR2 FQGNSA. For the CDR3, the DNA is TGTGCCAGCAGCCCTCTTTGGACTAGCTCCTACAATGAGCAGTTCTTC. Protein sequence: CASSPLWTSSYNEQFF.

This clonotype was seen a handful of times. V gene TRBV10-3 combines with J gene TRBJ2-1; D ambiguous. This CDR3 has 14 amino acids. Looked up from germline, CDR1 is ENHRY and CDR2 is SYGVKD. The ends were cut back, 6 bases at V and 10 bases at J, with 19 bases in the middle. CDR3 in amino acids: CAIRGLDIGTEQFF. CDR3 sequence (DNA): TGTGCCATCAGGGGTCTCGATATTGGAACGGAGCAGTTCTTC.

In the case of this clonotype: At one of its ends the junction is not consistent with the germline gene, which may arise from a read error. The chain joins TRBV4-1 to TRBJ2-7; 13 nucleotides match TRBD2. The CDR3 covers 18 residues. Per germline, CDR1 MGHRA and CDR2 YSYEKL. CDR3: CASTQNPGTSGISYEQYF. CDR3 in DNA: TGCGCCAGCACCCAAAATCCCGGGACTAGCGGGATCTCCTACGAGCAGTACTTC.

The chain uses TRBV28 and TRBJ2-2; D is ambiguous. This CDR3 has 16 residues. In germline, CDR1 is MDHEN, CDR2 SYDVKM. V lost 4 bases and J lost 2, with 14 bases in between. The CDR3 coding sequence is TGTGCCAGCAGTTCCCTGGACGTGGCCAACACCGGGGAGCTGTTTTTT. Translation gives CASSSLDVANTGELFF. The complete variable domain, with remaining parts taken from reference TRBV28 and TRBJ2-2, reads DVKVTQSSRYLVKRTGEKVFLECVQDMDHENMFWYRQDPGLGLRLIYFSYDVKMKEKGDIPEGYSVSREKKERFSLILESASTNQTSMYLCASSSLDVANTGELFFGEGSRLTVL.

This clonotype was detected only a few times. The chain employs TRBV24-1 and TRBJ1-2, with a tentative D call TRBD1 (6 bases). Trimming cost V 5 bases and J 7 bases, with 10 bases left between them. This CDR3 comprises 12 residues. Germline CDR1 KGHDR, CDR2 SFDVKD. CDR3 coding DNA: TGTGCCACCAGTGCGGGGGGCGGTGGCTACACCTTC. Its translation: CATSAGGGGYTF.

This clonotype was seen a few times. V gene TRBV18 combines with J gene TRBJ1-1, with no clear D. Trimming pared 3 bases from V and 6 bases from J, leaving 14 bases between. CDR1 and CDR2 from the germline V gene are KGHSH and LQKENI. The CDR3 has 14 residues. The CDR3, as DNA: TGTGCCAGCTCACCGACACCGGCAACCTCTGAAGCTTTCTTT. Translation: CASSPTPATSEAFF. The whole variable domain, filled in from reference TRBV18 and TRBJ1-1, reads NAGVMQNPRHLVRRRGQEARLRCSPMKGHSHVYWYRQLPEEGLKFMVYLQKENIIDESGMPKERFSAEFPKEGPSILRIQQVVRGDSAAYFCASSPTPATSEAFFGQGTRLTVV.

The sample holds a few counts of this clonotype. The gene calls are TRBV5-6 and TRBJ2-5; D gene uncertain. The CDR3 is 14 residues long. The V end lost 1 base, the J end lost 5 bases, and 12 bases lay between the germline ends. Germline V gives CDR1 SGHDT, CDR2 YYEEEE. The CDR3 DNA sequence: TGTGCCAGCAGCTTGAAAGTTCTGGGGGAGACCCAGTACTTC. This gives the protein CASSLKVLGETQYF.

V and J are TRBV6-2 or TRBV6-3 and TRBJ2-1, with 8 bases aligning to TRBD1. The CDR3 is 14 residues long. After removal of 9 bases from V and 8 bases from J, the junction contained 12 bases not matched to a gene. CDR1 and CDR2 from the germline V gene are MNHEY and SVGEGT. The CDR3 sequence is CASQRTGNSDEQFF. As DNA, the CDR3 is TGTGCCAGTCAGAGGACAGGGAACTCGGATGAGCAGTTCTTC.

The chain has TRBV12-5 and TRBJ2-2, with TRBD2 matching over 10 bases. Germline V gene sequence: CDR1 LGHNT, CDR2 FRNRAP. This CDR3 has 15 residues. Losses at the gene ends were 1 base for V and 8 bases for J; bases not matched to a gene: 4. This chain's CDR3 is CASGLAETSGGELFF. CDR3 DNA: TGTGCTAGTGGTTTGGCGGAGACTAGCGGGGGGGAGCTGTTTTTT.

A few counts support this clonotype. The chain uses TRBV6-1 and TRBJ1-2; D remains ambiguous. The V end was cut by 8 bases, the J end by 2 bases, with 18 bases between. Germline loops: CDR1 MNHNS, CDR2 SASEGT. CDR3 length: 15 amino acids. The CDR3 spells CASRGERVANYGYTF. The CDR3 coding sequence is TGTGCCAGCCGCGGCGAGAGGGTCGCAAACTATGGCTACACCTTC.

This clonotype turned up a few times. CDR3 protein: CSVEDPGANTEAFF. The DNA for the CDR3 is TGCAGCGTTGAAGATCCGGGGGCGAACACTGAAGCTTTCTTT. The V call is TRBV29-1, the J call TRBJ1-1; D is perhaps TRBD1 (6 bases). In germline, CDR1 is SQVTM, CDR2 ANQGSEA. Between the trimmed V and J ends, which lost 0 bases and 1 base, there was a span of 9 bases. This CDR3 comprises 14 residues. The full variable domain, in which reference TRBV29-1 and TRBJ1-1 provide the parts outside the CDR3, is SAVISQKPSRDICQRGTSLTIQCQVDSQVTMMFWYRQQPGQSLTLIATANQGSEATYESGFVIDKFPISRPNLTFSTLTVSNMSPEDSSIYLCSVEDPGANTEAFFGQGTRLTVV.

The chain links TRBV2 to TRBJ2-7; possible D gene TRBD2, 5 bases. CDR3 length: 13 amino acids. Per germline, CDR1 SNHLY and CDR2 FYNNEI. The V and J ends lost 4 bases and 5 bases respectively, with 12 bases between them. The CDR3 bases are TGTGCCAGCAGTGGCCTAGCCGGAGACGAGCAGTACTTC. Protein: CASSGLAGDEQYF.

The V and J genes are TRBV6-1 and TRBJ1-3; D ambiguous. The germline V gene has CDR1 MNHNS and CDR2 SASEGT. Trimming took 8 bases from V and 4 from J, leaving 15 bases between them. This CDR3 comprises 14 residues. The CDR3 DNA follows: TGTGCCAGCGGCTTAGCTACGGGAGGAAACACCATATATTTT. Protein: CASGLATGGNTIYF.

The chain uses TRBV10-1 and TRBJ2-1, with 9 bases identical to TRBD2. The germline V gene encodes CDR1 WNHNN and CDR2 SYGVQD (reference sequence). The CDR3 is 19 amino acids. J was trimmed by 4 bases and V by 0 bases; bases with no gene match: 13. The CDR3 is CASSESRSTGTSQYNEQFF. CDR3 bases: TGCGCCAGCAGTGAGTCGCGATCAACCGGGACTAGCCAATACAATGAGCAGTTCTTC.

This clonotype appeared many times. The genes are TRBV6-5 and TRBJ2-7; no definite D call. This CDR3 has 11 residues. V gave up 0 bases and J gave up 7 bases, with 4 bases separating them. Germline V lookup: CDR1 MNHEY, CDR2 SVGAGI. The CDR3 DNA is TGTGCCAGCAGTTACTCGCGTGAGCAGTACTTC. Translating it yields CASSYSREQYF.

The chain carries TRBV5-1 and TRBJ1-6; D remains ambiguous. The CDR3 is 15 residues long. CDR1 is SGHRS and CDR2 is YFSETQ in the germline V gene. Trimming removed 2 bases from V and 7 bases from J, with 13 bases in between. The CDR3 region is CASSLSKNLNSPLHF. CDR3 bases: TGCGCCAGCAGCTTATCTAAAAATCTAAATTCACCCCTCCACTTT.